This T cell receptor beta chain was sequenced in a study of T cell changes during pregnancy in multiple sclerosis (dated by TCRdb to the late 2010s). As for the study more broadly: The study examined how the T cell repertoire changed over the course of pregnancy in women with multiple sclerosis.

As concerns this clone: Its antigen is currently not known. Base qualities are not recorded, but no much larger clone differs from it by a single base.

CDR1 and CDR2 are drawn from the germline V gene (reference sequence): MNHNY, SVGAGI. Here V drops 6 bases and J drops 6 bases, and the junction holds 10 bases not matched to any gene. The CDR3, cysteine through phenylalanine, is 16 amino acids long. Only the CDR3 part of the read is kept: 48 bases, read in frame from the first base. Receptors were amplified or captured by the immunoSEQ multiplex PCR assay. TCRdb provides this immuneACCESS table in a form limited to in-frame rearrangements. Some clones are lacking; in checked studies, under half of them reflect an unresolved V gene, and why the rest are absent is not known. The table for this sample lists roughly 40,000 clones; 90% of them were counted only once. The ten largest clones capture more than 0.4% of the sample.

This sequence originates from a female donor with multiple sclerosis, enrolled in a pregnancy study. The chain uses TRBV6-6 and TRBJ2-1, with 11 bases matching TRBD2. The starting material was CD4+ T cells from peripheral blood mononuclear cells, obtained in the third trimester of pregnancy. The sequenced DNA: TGTGCCAGCAGATCACATAGCGGGAGGGAAGGCAATGAGCAGTTCTTC. The resulting protein is CASRSHSGREGNEQFF.